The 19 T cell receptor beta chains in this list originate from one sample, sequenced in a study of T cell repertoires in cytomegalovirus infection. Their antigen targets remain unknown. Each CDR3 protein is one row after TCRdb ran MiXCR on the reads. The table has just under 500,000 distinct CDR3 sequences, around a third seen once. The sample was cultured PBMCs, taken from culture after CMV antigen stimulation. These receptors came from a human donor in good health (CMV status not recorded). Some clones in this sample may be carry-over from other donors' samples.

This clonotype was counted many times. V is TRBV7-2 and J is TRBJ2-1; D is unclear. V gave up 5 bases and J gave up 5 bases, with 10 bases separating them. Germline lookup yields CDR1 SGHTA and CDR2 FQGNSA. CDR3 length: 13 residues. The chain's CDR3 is CASSKNSNNEQFF. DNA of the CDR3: TGTGCCAGCAGCAAAAACTCTAACAATGAGCAGTTCTTC. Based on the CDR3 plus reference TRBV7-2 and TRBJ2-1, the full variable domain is GAGVSQSPSNKVTEKGKDVELRCDPISGHTALYWYRQSLGQGLEFLIYFQGNSAPDKSGLPSDRFSAERTGGSVSTLTIQRTQQEDSAVYLCASSKNSNNEQFFGPGTRLTVL.

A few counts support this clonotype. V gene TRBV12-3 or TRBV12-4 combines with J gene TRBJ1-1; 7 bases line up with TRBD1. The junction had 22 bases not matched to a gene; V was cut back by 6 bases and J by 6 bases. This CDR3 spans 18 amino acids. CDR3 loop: CASRRTYSTRQGGPEAFF. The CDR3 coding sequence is TGTGCCAGCAGACGAACTTACTCCACCCGACAGGGAGGGCCTGAAGCTTTCTTT.

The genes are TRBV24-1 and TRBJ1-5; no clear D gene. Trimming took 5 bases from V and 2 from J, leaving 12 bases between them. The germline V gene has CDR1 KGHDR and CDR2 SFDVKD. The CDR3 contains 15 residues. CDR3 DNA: TGTGCCACCAGTGTGGCAGGTCTGGGCAATCAGCCCCAGCATTTT. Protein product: CATSVAGLGNQPQHF.

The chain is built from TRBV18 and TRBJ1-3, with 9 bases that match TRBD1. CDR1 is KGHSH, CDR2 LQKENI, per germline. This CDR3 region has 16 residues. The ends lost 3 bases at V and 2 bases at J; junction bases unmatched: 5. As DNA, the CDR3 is TGTGCCAGCTCACCGCCGACAGGGGGAACTGGAAACACCATATATTTT. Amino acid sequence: CASSPPTGGTGNTIYF.

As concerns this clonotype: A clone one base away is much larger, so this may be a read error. CDR3: CASSLYVTGNTEAFF. The CDR3 DNA reads as TGTGCCAGCAGCTTATACGTGACAGGGAACACTGAAGCTTTCTTT. The chain has TRBV7-2 and TRBJ1-1; D may be TRBD1 (6 bases). The CDR3 contains 15 residues. CDR1 and CDR2 from the germline V gene are SGHTA and FQGNSA. Trimming removed 2 bases at V and 1 base at J, with 11 bases between.

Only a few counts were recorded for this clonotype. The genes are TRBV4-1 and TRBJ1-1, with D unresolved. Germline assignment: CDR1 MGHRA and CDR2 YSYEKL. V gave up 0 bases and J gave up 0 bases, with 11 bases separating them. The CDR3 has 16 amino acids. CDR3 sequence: CASSQDPNGMNTEAFF. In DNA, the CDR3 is TGCGCCAGCAGCCAAGACCCTAACGGGATGAACACTGAAGCTTTCTTT.

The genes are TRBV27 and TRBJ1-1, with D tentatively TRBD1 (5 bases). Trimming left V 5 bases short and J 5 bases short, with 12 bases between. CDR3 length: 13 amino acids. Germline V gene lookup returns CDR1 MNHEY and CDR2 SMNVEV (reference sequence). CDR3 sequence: CASSNPGPTEAFF. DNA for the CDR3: TGTGCCAGCAGTAACCCGGGACCTACTGAAGCTTTCTTT.

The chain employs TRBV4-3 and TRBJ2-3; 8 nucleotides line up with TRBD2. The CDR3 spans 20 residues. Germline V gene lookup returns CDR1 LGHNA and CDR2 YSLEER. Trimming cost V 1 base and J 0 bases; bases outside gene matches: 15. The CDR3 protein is CASSQGLRGVGRASTDTQYF. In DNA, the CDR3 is TGCGCCAGCAGCCAAGGACTCCGGGGTGTCGGGAGGGCTAGCACAGATACGCAGTATTTT.

The CDR3: CASSFRTGSNTGELFF. In nucleotides, the CDR3 is TGTGCCAGCAGCTTCAGGACAGGCTCGAACACCGGGGAGCTGTTTTTT. The chain carries TRBV7-3 and TRBJ2-2; 7 nucleotides align to TRBD1. Germline lookup yields CDR1 SGHTA and CDR2 FQGTGA. After removal of 3 bases from V and 0 bases from J, the junction contained 4 bases not matched to a gene. The CDR3 spans 16 residues.

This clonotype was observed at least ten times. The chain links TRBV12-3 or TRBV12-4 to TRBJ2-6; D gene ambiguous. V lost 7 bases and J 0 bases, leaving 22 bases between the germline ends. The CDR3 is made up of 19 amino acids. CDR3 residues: CASTGGSRKFYSGANVLTF. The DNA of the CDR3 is TGTGCCAGCACCGGCGGAAGCAGGAAATTTTACTCTGGGGCCAACGTCCTGACTTTC.

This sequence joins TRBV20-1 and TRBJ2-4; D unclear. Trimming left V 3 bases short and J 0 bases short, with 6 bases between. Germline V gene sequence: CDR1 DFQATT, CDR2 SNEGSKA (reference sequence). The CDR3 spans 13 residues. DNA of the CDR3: TGCAGTGCTAGCCGATTAGCCAAAAACATTCAGTACTTC. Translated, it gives CSASRLAKNIQYF.

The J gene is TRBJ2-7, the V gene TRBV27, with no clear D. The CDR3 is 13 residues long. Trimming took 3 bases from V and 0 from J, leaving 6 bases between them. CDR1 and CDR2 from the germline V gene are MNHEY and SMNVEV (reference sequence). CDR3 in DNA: TGTGCCAGCAGTTTTTCCAACTCCTACGAGCAGTACTTC. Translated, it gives CASSFSNSYEQYF.

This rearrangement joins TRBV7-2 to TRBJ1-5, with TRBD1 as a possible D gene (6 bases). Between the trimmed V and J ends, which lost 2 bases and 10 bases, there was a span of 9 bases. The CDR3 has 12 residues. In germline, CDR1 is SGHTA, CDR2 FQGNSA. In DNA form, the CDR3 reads TGTGCCAGCAGCTTAAGGGGGACACCCCAGCATTTT. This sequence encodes CASSLRGTPQHF.

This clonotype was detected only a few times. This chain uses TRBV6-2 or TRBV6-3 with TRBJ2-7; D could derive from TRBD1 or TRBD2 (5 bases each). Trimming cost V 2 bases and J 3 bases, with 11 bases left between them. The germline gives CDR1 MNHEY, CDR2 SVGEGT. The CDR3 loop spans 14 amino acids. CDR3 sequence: CASSYRDGLYEQYV. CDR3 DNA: TGTGCCAGCAGTTACCGGGACGGACTCTACGAGCAGTACGTC.

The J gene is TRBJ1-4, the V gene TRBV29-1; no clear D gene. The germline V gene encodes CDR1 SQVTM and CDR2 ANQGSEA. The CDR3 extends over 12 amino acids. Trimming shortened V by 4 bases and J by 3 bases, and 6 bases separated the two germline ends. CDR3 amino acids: CSVAQANEKLFF. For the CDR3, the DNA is TGCAGCGTTGCGCAGGCTAATGAAAAACTGTTTTTT.

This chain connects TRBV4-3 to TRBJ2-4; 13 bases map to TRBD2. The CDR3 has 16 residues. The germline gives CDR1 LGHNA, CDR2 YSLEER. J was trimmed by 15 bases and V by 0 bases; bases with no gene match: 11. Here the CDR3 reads CASSQEGTSGMVPRYF. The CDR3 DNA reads TGCGCCAGCAGCCAAGAAGGGACTAGCGGGATGGTCCCCCGGTACTTC.

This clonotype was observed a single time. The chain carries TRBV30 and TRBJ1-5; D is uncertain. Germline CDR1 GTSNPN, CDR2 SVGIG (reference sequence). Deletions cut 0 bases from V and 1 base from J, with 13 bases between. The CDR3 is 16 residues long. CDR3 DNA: TGTGCCTGGAGTGTCCGCGGCAGCAAAAGCAATCAGCCCCAGCATTTT. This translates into CAWSVRGSKSNQPQHF. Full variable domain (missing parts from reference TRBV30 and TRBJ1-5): SQTIHQWPATLVQPVGSPLSLECTVEGTSNPNLYWYRQAAGRGLQLLFYSVGIGQISSEVPQNLSASRPQDRQFILSSKKLLLSDSGFYLCAWSVRGSKSNQPQHFGDGTRLSIL.

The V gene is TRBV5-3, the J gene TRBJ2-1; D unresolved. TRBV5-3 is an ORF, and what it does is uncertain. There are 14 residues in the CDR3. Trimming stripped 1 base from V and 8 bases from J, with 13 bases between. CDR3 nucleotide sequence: TGTGCCAGAAGCTTGCGGGCCCGGACCGATGAGCAGTTCTTC. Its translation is CARSLRARTDEQFF.

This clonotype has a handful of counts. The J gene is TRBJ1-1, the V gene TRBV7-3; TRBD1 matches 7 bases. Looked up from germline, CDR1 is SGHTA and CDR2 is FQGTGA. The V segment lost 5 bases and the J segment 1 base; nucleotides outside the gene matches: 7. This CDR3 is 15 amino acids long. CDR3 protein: CASSPTGTENTEAFF. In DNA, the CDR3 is TGTGCCAGCAGCCCAACCGGGACAGAGAACACTGAAGCTTTCTTT.